These 10 T cell receptor beta chains came from one sample sequenced in a study of T cells in Graves' hyperthyroidism and ophthalmopathy. It was RNA transcripts that yielded the amplified TCR beta CDR3 regions. HTBI primers were used for first-round RT-PCR of the TCR CDR3. Via MiXCR, TCRdb re-called the multiplex PCR reads, giving one row per CDR3 protein. The sample comprises roughly 290,000 distinct CDR3 sequences, about an eighth of which are singletons, and 6% to 8% rests with the top ten. The sequencing input was blood. These receptors came from a woman aged 30 to 39 with Graves' hyperthyroidism that later progressed to Graves' ophthalmopathy.

Many counts were recorded for this clonotype. The gene calls are TRBV12-3 or TRBV12-4 and TRBJ2-4; 11 bases are shared with TRBD2. After removal of 5 bases from V and 0 bases from J, the junction contained 6 bases not matched to a gene. CDR3 length: 17 amino acids. This CDR3 is CASSLTSGSGAKNIQYF. The DNA for the CDR3 is TGTGCCAGCAGTCTCACTAGCGGGAGCGGAGCCAAAAACATTCAGTACTTC.

This clonotype was detected many times. The rearrangement joins TRBV29-1 to TRBJ2-1; 8 bases align to TRBD1. Germline CDR1 is SQVTM and CDR2 is ANQGSEA. CDR3 size: 13 residues. The DNA for the CDR3 is TGCAGTGCAGGGGGCCGGGTATACAATGAGCAGTTCTTC. Residues: CSAGGRVYNEQFF.

The rearrangement links TRBV19 to TRBJ2-2, with 14 nucleotides matching TRBD2. Germline values: CDR1 LNHDA, CDR2 SQIVND (reference sequence). The V gene end was trimmed by 4 bases and the J gene end by 5 bases; junction bases not matched to a gene: 12. The CDR3 is 19 residues long. CDR3 loop: CASSRGTGLAGVGTGELFF. CDR3 DNA sequence: TGTGCCAGTAGTAGGGGAACGGGACTAGCGGGGGTGGGGACCGGGGAGCTGTTTTTT.

This clonotype was observed many times. The V and J genes are TRBV6-1 and TRBJ2-7; 9 nucleotides match TRBD1. Germline assignment: CDR1 MNHNS and CDR2 SASEGT. J gave up 6 bases and V 1 base, and 1 base lay outside the gene matches. This CDR3 spans 13 amino acids. The CDR3 DNA sequence: TGTGCCAGCAGTGAAGTGGACAGGGGCGAGCAGTACTTC. It yields the protein CASSEVDRGEQYF.

Worth noting for this clonotype: A much larger clone sits a single nucleotide away, making a read error possible. V and J are TRBV6-2 or TRBV6-3 and TRBJ1-1; D perhaps matches TRBD1 (5 bases). The V end lost 11 bases, the J end lost 4 bases, and 11 bases lay between the germline ends. CDR1 and CDR2 (germline): MNHEY, SVGEGT. The CDR3 is 11 amino acids. CDR3 in DNA: TGTGCCGGCGGACACTTCACTGAAGCTTTCTTT. It codes for CAGGHFTEAFF.

The table lists this clonotype with many counts. The V call is TRBV6-2 or TRBV6-3, the J call TRBJ1-2; 8 bases fit TRBD1. Germline V gives CDR1 MNHEY, CDR2 SVGEGT. V lost 4 bases and J lost 8; bases outside the gene matches: 9. The CDR3 runs 14 residues. Written as DNA, the CDR3 is TGTGCCAGCAGTTCTCGGACAGGGACACGCGGCTACACCTTC. It is translated as CASSSRTGTRGYTF.

The chain carries TRBV6-5 and TRBJ2-7, with TRBD1 as a possible D gene (6 bases). The CDR3 runs 17 residues. The germline gives CDR1 MNHEY, CDR2 SVGAGI. Trimming took 4 bases from V and 1 from J, leaving 20 bases between them. The DNA for the CDR3 is TGTGCCAGCAGTTTCCGACTCCTCAGGGGAGAGTCCTACGAGCAGTACTTC. As protein: CASSFRLLRGESYEQYF.

This clonotype was observed at least ten times. The gene calls are TRBV13 and TRBJ2-5, with D maybe TRBD1 (5 bases). The CDR3 is 15 amino acids. In germline, CDR1 is PRHDT, CDR2 FYEKMQ (reference sequence). Trimming pared 4 bases from V and 3 bases from J, leaving 15 bases between. The CDR3 DNA follows: TGTGCCAGCAGCTCACTGGGGCCGGTCGAAGAGACCCAGTACTTC. Protein: CASSSLGPVEETQYF.

This clonotype was seen at least ten times. The rearrangement links TRBV5-5 to TRBJ1-5; 9 bases map to TRBD1. The CDR3 loop spans 17 amino acids. CDR1 SGHKS and CDR2 YYEKEE come from the germline V gene (reference sequence). V lost 3 bases to trimming and J lost 0 bases; unmatched junction nucleotides: 7. As DNA, the CDR3 is TGTGCCAGCAGCTACACAGGGGGCTGGGGTAGCAATCAGCCCCAGCATTTT. This gives the protein CASSYTGGWGSNQPQHF.

This clonotype was counted ten times or more. The rearrangement uses TRBV19 and TRBJ2-2; TRBD1 might be the D (6 bases). Germline V gene sequence: CDR1 LNHDA, CDR2 SQIVND (reference sequence). With 5 bases removed from V and 5 bases from J, the gap between germline ends came to 9 bases. The length of the CDR3 is 13 residues. The CDR3 protein is CASSGQGTGELFF. The CDR3 DNA sequence: TGTGCCAGTAGTGGGCAGGGGACCGGGGAGCTGTTTTTT.